The rows below give T cell receptor beta chains drawn from one sample of a study of CD8 T cells in ankylosing spondylitis. TCRdb used MiXCR to reprocess the 5' RACE reads, holding one entry per CDR3 protein. The sample has about 69,000 distinct CDR3 sequences, roughly 5.3% seen once; the top ten hold about 2.2%. The source material was blood, either unsorted or a sorted T cell fraction (not recorded which). The source is a male donor with ankylosing spondylitis or in good health (not recorded which). Each CDR3 is given with its conserved first and last residue. D genes are given only for firm matches. Expanded clones are given a class, and other clones once, few, many or no size at all.

d_gene: NA; v_gene: TRBV10-1; j_gene: TRBJ2-2; abundance: many; CDR3nt: TGCGCCAGCAGACCGTCAGCGAACACCGGGGAGCTGTTTTTT; CDR3aa: CASRPSANTGELFF
d_gene: TRBD1; v_gene: TRBV4-3; j_gene: TRBJ1-1; abundance: NA; CDR3nt: TGCGCCAGCAGCCAAGATAGTACAGGGGAAGAAGCTTTCTTT; CDR3aa: CASSQDSTGEEAFF
d_gene: TRBD2; v_gene: TRBV5-1; j_gene: TRBJ2-7; abundance: many; CDR3nt: TGCGCCAGCAGCTTAGCAGGGACTAGCGGGGGGGGAATCGACGAGCAGTACTTC; CDR3aa: CASSLAGTSGGGIDEQYF
d_gene: TRBD1; v_gene: TRBV7-9; j_gene: TRBJ2-5; abundance: NA; CDR3nt: TGTGCCAGCAGCTTAATCCGGACAGGGGAAGGAGAGACCCAGTACTTC; CDR3aa: CASSLIRTGEGETQYF
d_gene: NA; v_gene: TRBV3-1; j_gene: TRBJ1-2; abundance: many; CDR3nt: TGTGCCAGCAGCCAAGTTGGTCGGAACAACTATGGCTACACCTTC; CDR3aa: CASSQVGRNNYGYTF
d_gene: NA; v_gene: TRBV20-1; j_gene: TRBJ2-2; abundance: many; CDR3nt: TGCAGTGCTGCCCAGAGAGGAGCGAACACCGGGGAGCTGTTTTTT; CDR3aa: CSAAQRGANTGELFF
d_gene: TRBD1; v_gene: TRBV11-2; j_gene: TRBJ2-3; abundance: many; CDR3nt: TGTGCCAGCAGGCCCCGGGACAGGGAAATAGATACGCAGTATTTT; CDR3aa: CASRPRDREIDTQYF
d_gene: NA; v_gene: TRBV18; j_gene: TRBJ1-5; abundance: many; CDR3nt: TGTGCCAGCTCACCCCCGGACAGAAATAGCAATCAGCCCCAGCATTTT; CDR3aa: CASSPPDRNSNQPQHF
d_gene: TRBD2; v_gene: TRBV5-1; j_gene: TRBJ2-3; abundance: many; CDR3nt: TGCGCCAGCACTCCTAGCGGGGGAGCTAGCACAGATACGCAGTATTTT; CDR3aa: CASTPSGGASTDTQYF
d_gene: NA; v_gene: TRBV28; j_gene: TRBJ2-6; abundance: many; CDR3nt: TGTGCCAGCAGTTTGACGGGGCTTGGGGCCAACGTCCTGACTTTC; CDR3aa: CASSLTGLGANVLTF
d_gene: NA; v_gene: TRBV28; j_gene: TRBJ1-5; abundance: many; CDR3nt: TGTGCCAGCAGGGCAGGGTTTTCGTCGAATCAGCCCCAGCATTTT; CDR3aa: CASRAGFSSNQPQHF
d_gene: NA; v_gene: TRBV6-5; j_gene: TRBJ2-6; abundance: many; CDR3nt: TGTGCCAGCAGTGGGGGGCCCGTTGGGGGGGCCAACGTCCTGACTTTC; CDR3aa: CASSGGPVGGANVLTF
d_gene: TRBD2; v_gene: TRBV29-1; j_gene: TRBJ2-2; abundance: many; CDR3nt: TGCAGCGTCGGGCTAGCGGCCGGGGAGCTGTTTTTT; CDR3aa: CSVGLAAGELFF
d_gene: NA; v_gene: TRBV7-6; j_gene: TRBJ2-7; abundance: many; CDR3nt: TGTGCCAGCCCTCCATGGACGGAACTTTACGAGCAGTACTTC; CDR3aa: CASPPWTELYEQYF
d_gene: NA; v_gene: TRBV4-1; j_gene: TRBJ2-3; abundance: many; CDR3nt: TGCGCCAGCAGCCAAGTGGGGATAGTGACAGATACGCAGTATTTT; CDR3aa: CASSQVGIVTDTQYF
d_gene: TRBD1; v_gene: TRBV5-1; j_gene: TRBJ2-7; abundance: many; CDR3nt: TGCGCCAGCAGCGATACAGGGGGACCGGGCGAGCAGTACTTC; CDR3aa: CASSDTGGPGEQYF
d_gene: NA; v_gene: TRBV5-4; j_gene: TRBJ2-1; abundance: many; CDR3nt: TGTGCCAGCAGCTTGGGGTCCCCGGGACGCTACAATGAGCAGTTCTTC; CDR3aa: CASSLGSPGRYNEQFF
d_gene: NA; v_gene: TRBV5-4; j_gene: TRBJ2-3; abundance: many; CDR3nt: TGTGCCAGCAGCTTCTCGGGGGGCCACACAGATACGCAGTATTTT; CDR3aa: CASSFSGGHTDTQYF
d_gene: NA; v_gene: TRBV2; j_gene: TRBJ2-3; abundance: many; CDR3nt: TGTGCCAGCAGTGTAAGAAGACTAGCAGATACGCAGTATTTT; CDR3aa: CASSVRRLADTQYF
d_gene: TRBD2; v_gene: TRBV27; j_gene: TRBJ2-3; abundance: once; CDR3nt: TGTGCCGGCAGTTTAATAGGACTAGCGGTAACAGATACGCAGTATTTT; CDR3aa: CAGSLIGLAVTDTQYF
d_gene: NA; v_gene: TRBV13; j_gene: TRBJ2-7; abundance: many; CDR3nt: TGTGCCAGCAGCCAAGGGCGGCAGGGCACCTACGAGCAGTACTTC; CDR3aa: CASSQGRQGTYEQYF
d_gene: NA; v_gene: TRBV20-1; j_gene: TRBJ1-4; abundance: many; CDR3nt: TGCAGTGGGTCCTTCAATGAAAAACTGTTTTTT; CDR3aa: CSGSFNEKLFF
d_gene: NA; v_gene: TRBV12-3/TRBV12-4; j_gene: TRBJ1-5; abundance: many; CDR3nt: TGTGCCAGCAGTTGGTCCGGCAATCAGCCCCAGCATTTT; CDR3aa: CASSWSGNQPQHF
d_gene: NA; v_gene: TRBV29-1; j_gene: TRBJ2-5; abundance: many; CDR3nt: TGCAGCGTTGGACTAGGGGCTATACAAGAGACCCAGTACTTC; CDR3aa: CSVGLGAIQETQYF
d_gene: NA; v_gene: TRBV7-6; j_gene: TRBJ1-6; abundance: many; CDR3nt: TGTGCCAGCAGCGTCGGGGGAGGTTCACCCCTCCACTTT; CDR3aa: CASSVGGGSPLHF
d_gene: NA; v_gene: TRBV20-1; j_gene: TRBJ1-3; abundance: many; CDR3nt: TGCAGTGCTACTCAGGGCGACACCATATATTTT; CDR3aa: CSATQGDTIYF
d_gene: TRBD1; v_gene: TRBV20-1; j_gene: TRBJ2-7; abundance: many; CDR3nt: TGCAGTGCTAAACCGGGACAGCTGTCCTCCTACGAGCAGTACTTC; CDR3aa: CSAKPGQLSSYEQYF
d_gene: TRBD2; v_gene: TRBV10-2; j_gene: TRBJ2-7; abundance: many; CDR3nt: TGCGCCAGCAGTGGAACCGGGACTAGCGGGGCCCCTCTCTCCTACGAGCAGTACTTC; CDR3aa: CASSGTGTSGAPLSYEQYF
d_gene: TRBD1; v_gene: TRBV20-1; j_gene: TRBJ1-5; abundance: many; CDR3nt: TGCAGTGCTACTTCCGGGACAGATAGCAATCAGCCCCAGCATTTT; CDR3aa: CSATSGTDSNQPQHF
d_gene: TRBD1; v_gene: TRBV20-1; j_gene: TRBJ1-1; abundance: many; CDR3nt: TGCAGTGCCGGGGACAGGGGGTTAGGGAGCACTGAAGCTTTCTTT; CDR3aa: CSAGDRGLGSTEAFF
d_gene: TRBD1; v_gene: TRBV28; j_gene: TRBJ1-2; abundance: many; CDR3nt: TGTGCCAGCAGTCCCTACTCCGGGACAGGGTATGGCTACACCTTC; CDR3aa: CASSPYSGTGYGYTF
d_gene: TRBD2; v_gene: TRBV10-3; j_gene: TRBJ2-1; abundance: many; CDR3nt: TGTGCCATCGGAAAGCGGACTAGCGGGGGAATCAATGAGCAGTTCTTC; CDR3aa: CAIGKRTSGGINEQFF
d_gene: NA; v_gene: TRBV20-1; j_gene: TRBJ2-3; abundance: many; CDR3nt: TGCAGTGCTAGAGATTGGCGGGGTACAGATACGCAGTATTTT; CDR3aa: CSARDWRGTDTQYF
d_gene: TRBD1; v_gene: TRBV6-2/TRBV6-3; j_gene: TRBJ2-5; abundance: many; CDR3nt: TGTGCCAGCAGTTACCCGGACAGGGAGGAGTACTTC; CDR3aa: CASSYPDREEYF
d_gene: NA; v_gene: TRBV18; j_gene: TRBJ2-5; abundance: many; CDR3nt: TGTGCCAGCTCCCCCCTTAGGGGGGTCCAAGAGACCCAGTACTTC; CDR3aa: CASSPLRGVQETQYF
d_gene: NA; v_gene: TRBV4-2; j_gene: TRBJ2-7; abundance: NA; CDR3nt: TGTGCCAGCAGCCAAGCCGCGGCACAGGTGTCGTCCTACGAGCAGTACTTC; CDR3aa: CASSQAAAQVSSYEQYF
d_gene: TRBD1; v_gene: TRBV28; j_gene: TRBJ2-1; abundance: many; CDR3nt: TGTGCCAGCAGTTTTCCTCTCCCGGGACAGGGCCATGAGCAGTTCTTC; CDR3aa: CASSFPLPGQGHEQFF
d_gene: TRBD2; v_gene: TRBV7-9; j_gene: TRBJ2-1; abundance: many; CDR3nt: TGTGCCAGCAGCTCGTCCTGGACTAGGGTCCTGGGTGAGCAGTTCTTC; CDR3aa: CASSSSWTRVLGEQFF
d_gene: TRBD2; v_gene: TRBV9; j_gene: TRBJ2-3; abundance: many; CDR3nt: TGTGCCAGCAGCGTAGCTGGGCGGGGGAGCACAGATACGCAGTATTTT; CDR3aa: CASSVAGRGSTDTQYF
d_gene: NA; v_gene: TRBV5-1; j_gene: TRBJ1-5; abundance: medium-sized; CDR3nt: TGCGCCAGCAGCTTGGCTGGCGATAGCAATCAGCCCCAGCATTTT; CDR3aa: CASSLAGDSNQPQHF
d_gene: NA; v_gene: TRBV5-1; j_gene: TRBJ1-1; abundance: many; CDR3nt: TGCGCCAGCAGCTTGTTGGTCGAGAACACTGAAGCTTTCTTT; CDR3aa: CASSLLVENTEAFF
d_gene: TRBD1; v_gene: TRBV28; j_gene: TRBJ2-6; abundance: many; CDR3nt: TGTGCCAGCAGTTTCTCCGGACAGGGGATAGCTGGGGCCAACGTCCTGACTTTC; CDR3aa: CASSFSGQGIAGANVLTF
d_gene: NA; v_gene: TRBV2; j_gene: TRBJ2-3; abundance: many; CDR3nt: TGTGCCAGCAGTGAGCGGTCAGATACGCAGTATTTT; CDR3aa: CASSERSDTQYF
d_gene: NA; v_gene: TRBV6-5; j_gene: TRBJ2-5; abundance: many; CDR3nt: TGTGCCAGCAGTTCCCAGGGGCAAGAGACCCAGTACTTC; CDR3aa: CASSSQGQETQYF
d_gene: TRBD2; v_gene: TRBV6-2/TRBV6-3; j_gene: TRBJ2-1; abundance: many; CDR3nt: TGTGCCAGCAGTTACTCGAGTAGCGGGCGCTACAATGAGCAGTTCTTC; CDR3aa: CASSYSSSGRYNEQFF
d_gene: TRBD1; v_gene: TRBV5-1; j_gene: TRBJ1-6; abundance: many; CDR3nt: TGCGCCAGCAGCTTGGGGGACAGCCTTCATAATTCACCCCTCCACTTT; CDR3aa: CASSLGDSLHNSPLHF
d_gene: NA; v_gene: TRBV11-2; j_gene: TRBJ1-6; abundance: many; CDR3nt: TGTGCCAGCAGCCGGGAGGGAAACGGTCCTCCATCCCTCCACTTT; CDR3aa: CASSREGNGPPSLHF
d_gene: TRBD2; v_gene: TRBV6-2/TRBV6-3; j_gene: TRBJ2-3; abundance: many; CDR3nt: TGTGCCAGCAGTTACCCTACTAGCGGGGGGGATACGCAGTATTTT; CDR3aa: CASSYPTSGGDTQYF
d_gene: NA; v_gene: TRBV12-3/TRBV12-4; j_gene: TRBJ1-5; abundance: many; CDR3nt: TGTGCCAGCAGTCCCTCCGACGGGACCAGTCAGCCCCAGCATTTT; CDR3aa: CASSPSDGTSQPQHF
d_gene: TRBD1; v_gene: TRBV5-1; j_gene: TRBJ1-1; abundance: many; CDR3nt: TGCGCCAGCAGCTCTATCGACAGGGCGAACACTGAAGCTTTCTTT; CDR3aa: CASSSIDRANTEAFF
d_gene: TRBD1; v_gene: TRBV27; j_gene: TRBJ2-7; abundance: many; CDR3nt: TGTGCCAGCAGTGGGCCGGGACAGTTCTCCTACGAGCAGTACTTC; CDR3aa: CASSGPGQFSYEQYF
d_gene: NA; v_gene: TRBV10-3; j_gene: TRBJ2-2; abundance: NA; CDR3nt: TGTGCCACGAGGGAAGCGGTTTCGAACACCGGGGAGCTGTTTTTT; CDR3aa: CATREAVSNTGELFF
d_gene: NA; v_gene: TRBV7-9; j_gene: TRBJ2-1; abundance: many; CDR3nt: TGTGCCAGCAGCTTAGTAGGGGCCAGTGAGCAGTTCTTC; CDR3aa: CASSLVGASEQFF
d_gene: TRBD1; v_gene: TRBV3-1; j_gene: TRBJ2-5; abundance: many; CDR3nt: TGTGCCAGCAGAAGGACAGGGGGCGGAGAGACCCAGTACTTC; CDR3aa: CASRRTGGGETQYF
d_gene: NA; v_gene: TRBV20-1; j_gene: TRBJ1-1; abundance: few; CDR3nt: TGCAGTGCTAGAGATCCAGCTATGAACACTGAAGCTTTCTTT; CDR3aa: CSARDPAMNTEAFF
d_gene: TRBD2; v_gene: TRBV6-2/TRBV6-3; j_gene: TRBJ2-5; abundance: many; CDR3nt: TGTGCCAGCACCTCCGGGAGGGACGGAACCCAGTACTTC; CDR3aa: CASTSGRDGTQYF
d_gene: NA; v_gene: TRBV6-6; j_gene: TRBJ2-3; abundance: many; CDR3nt: TGTGCCACCTTCGAGGACGGGCCAGATACGCAGTATTTT; CDR3aa: CATFEDGPDTQYF
d_gene: TRBD1; v_gene: TRBV29-1; j_gene: TRBJ1-2; abundance: many; CDR3nt: TGCAGCGTTGAGCGCCCAGGGGGCCTTGGCTACACCTTC; CDR3aa: CSVERPGGLGYTF
d_gene: TRBD1; v_gene: TRBV20-1; j_gene: TRBJ2-2; abundance: many; CDR3nt: TGCAGTGCGGCCCGACAGGGGTGGTCCGGGGAGCTGTTTTTT; CDR3aa: CSAARQGWSGELFF
d_gene: NA; v_gene: TRBV18; j_gene: TRBJ1-2; abundance: many; CDR3nt: TGTGCCAGCTCACCACCAGGGTCCTCGGGCTACACCTTC; CDR3aa: CASSPPGSSGYTF